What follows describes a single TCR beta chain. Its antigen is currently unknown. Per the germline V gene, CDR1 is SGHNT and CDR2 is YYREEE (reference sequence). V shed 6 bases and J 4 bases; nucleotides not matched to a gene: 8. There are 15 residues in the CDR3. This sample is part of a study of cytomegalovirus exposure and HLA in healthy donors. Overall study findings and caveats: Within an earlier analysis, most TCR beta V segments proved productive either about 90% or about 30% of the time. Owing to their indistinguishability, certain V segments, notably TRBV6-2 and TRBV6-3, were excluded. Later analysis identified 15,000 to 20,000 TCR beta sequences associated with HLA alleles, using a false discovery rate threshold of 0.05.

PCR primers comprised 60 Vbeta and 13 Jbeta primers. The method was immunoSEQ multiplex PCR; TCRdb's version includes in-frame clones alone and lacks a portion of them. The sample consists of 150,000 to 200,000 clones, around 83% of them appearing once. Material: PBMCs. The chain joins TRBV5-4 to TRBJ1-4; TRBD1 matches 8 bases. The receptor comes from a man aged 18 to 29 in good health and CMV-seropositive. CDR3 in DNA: TGTGCCAGCACCAAGACAGGGGCTGGTAATGAAAAACTGTTTTTT. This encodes CASTKTGAGNEKLFF. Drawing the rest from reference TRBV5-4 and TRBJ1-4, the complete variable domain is ETGVTQSPTHLIKTRGQQVTLRCSSQSGHNTVSWYQQALGQGPQFIFQYYREEENGRGNFPPRFSGLQFPNYSSELNVNALELDDSALYLCASTKTGAGNEKLFFGSGTQLSVL.